This TCR beta chain was recorded in a study of cytomegalovirus exposure and HLA in healthy donors. About the research overall: Unique TCR beta sequences numbering about 100 million came from about 179 million T cells in an earlier analysis. Broader study findings: It was reportedly the case that the classifier diagnosed cytomegalovirus status with high specificity and sensitivity. Some TCR beta chains (over 150 of them) were listed as cytomegalovirus-associated.

The study ran its PCR with 60 Vbeta and 13 Jbeta primers. As originally analysed: Among the unique TCR beta chains that a later analysis counted, about 81 million in all, 9.5 million to 12 million were shared. Some clones are missing from TCRdb's copy, which holds only in-frame ones; the method was immunoSEQ multiplex PCR. That table is the source of V, J and clone size, and D and trimming were worked out from the DNA. The table has some 160,000 clones, approximately 81% seen once. The V gene end was trimmed by 0 bases and the J gene end by 4 bases; junction bases not matched to a gene: 9. Germline-derived CDR1 and CDR2 are SGDLS and YYNGEE. This CDR3 spans 19 amino acids. As to this clone: The antigen remains undetermined.

The specimen was PBMCs. The V call is TRBV9, the J call TRBJ2-5; 16 nucleotides line up with TRBD2. This TCR was recovered from a man aged 50 to 60 in good health and CMV-seropositive. This chain's CDR3 is CASSVGGLAGGQPTETQYF. CDR3 DNA: TGTGCCAGCAGCGTAGGGGGACTAGCGGGGGGGCAGCCGACAGAGACCCAGTACTTC.